This T cell receptor (beta chain) was recorded in a study of T cells in women clearing cervical HPV infection. Findings and caveats of the study: Unknown T-cell numbers per sample may underlie the richness differences.

Per germline, CDR1 DFQATT and CDR2 SNEGSKA (reference sequence). The CDR3 consists of 13 residues. As regards this clone: Its target is unknown. The read stops 3 residues short of the end of the CDR3; the missing end is completed from the germline J gene.

Assay: immunoSEQ multiplex PCR; the TCRdb copy retains only in-frame clones and omits some. Its table records tens of thousands of clones. The rearrangement joins TRBV20-1 to TRBJ2-3, with a possible D match to TRBD2 (6 bases). The specimen was blood buffy coat. This TCR came from a woman between 18 and 75 years old with a cervical HPV16 infection that either progressed to CIN3+ or cleared (not recorded which). The part of the CDR3 DNA that was read is TGCAGTGCTCGGACGCGGGGAGAGGGGACG. This gives the protein CSARTRGEGT. The full CDR3 sequence reads CSARTRGEGTQYF.